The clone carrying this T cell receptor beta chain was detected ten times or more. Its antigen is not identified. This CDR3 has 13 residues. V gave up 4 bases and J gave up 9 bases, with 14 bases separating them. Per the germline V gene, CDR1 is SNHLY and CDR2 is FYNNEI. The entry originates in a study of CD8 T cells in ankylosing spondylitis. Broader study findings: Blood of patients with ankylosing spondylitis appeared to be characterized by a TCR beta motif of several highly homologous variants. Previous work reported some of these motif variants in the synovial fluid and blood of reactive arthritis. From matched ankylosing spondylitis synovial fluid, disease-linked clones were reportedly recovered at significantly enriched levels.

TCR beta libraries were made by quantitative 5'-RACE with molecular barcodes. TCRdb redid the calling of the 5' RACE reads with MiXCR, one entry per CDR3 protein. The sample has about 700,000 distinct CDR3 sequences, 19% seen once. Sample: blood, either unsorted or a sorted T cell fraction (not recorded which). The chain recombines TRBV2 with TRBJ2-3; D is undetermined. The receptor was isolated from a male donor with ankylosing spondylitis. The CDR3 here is CASSALGEVTQYF. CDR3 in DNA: TGTGCCAGCAGTGCACTGGGCGAGGTGACGCAGTATTTT.